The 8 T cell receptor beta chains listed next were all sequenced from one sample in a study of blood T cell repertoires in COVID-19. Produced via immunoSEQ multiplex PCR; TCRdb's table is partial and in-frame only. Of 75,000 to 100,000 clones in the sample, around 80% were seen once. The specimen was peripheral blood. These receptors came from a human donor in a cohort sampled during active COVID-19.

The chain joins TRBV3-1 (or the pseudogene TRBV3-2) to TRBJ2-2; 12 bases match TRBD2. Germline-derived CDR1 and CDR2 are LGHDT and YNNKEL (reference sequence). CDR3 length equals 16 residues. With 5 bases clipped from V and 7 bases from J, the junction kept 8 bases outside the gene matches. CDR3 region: CASSKTSGGHSGELFF. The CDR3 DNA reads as TGTGCCAGCAGCAAAACTAGCGGGGGGCATAGCGGGGAGCTGTTTTTT.

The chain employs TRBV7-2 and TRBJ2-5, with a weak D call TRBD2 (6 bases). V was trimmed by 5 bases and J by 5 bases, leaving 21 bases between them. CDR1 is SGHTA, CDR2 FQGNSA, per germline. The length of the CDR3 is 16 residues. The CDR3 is CASSPQDLGGRETQYF. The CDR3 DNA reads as TGTGCCAGCAGCCCACAAGATTTGGGGGGTCGGGAGACCCAGTACTTC.

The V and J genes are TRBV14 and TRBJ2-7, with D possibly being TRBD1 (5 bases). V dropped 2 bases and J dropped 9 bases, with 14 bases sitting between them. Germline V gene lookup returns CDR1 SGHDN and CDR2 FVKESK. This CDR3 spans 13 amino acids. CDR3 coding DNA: TGTGCCAGCAGCCAAACAGGCCTTCCAGGGCAGTACTTC. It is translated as CASSQTGLPGQYF. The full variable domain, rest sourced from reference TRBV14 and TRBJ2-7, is EAGVTQFPSHSVIEKGQTVTLRCDPISGHDNLYWYRRVMGKEIKFLLHFVKESKQDESGMPNNRFLAERTGGTYSTLKVQPAELEDSGVYFCASSQTGLPGQYFGPGTRLTVT.

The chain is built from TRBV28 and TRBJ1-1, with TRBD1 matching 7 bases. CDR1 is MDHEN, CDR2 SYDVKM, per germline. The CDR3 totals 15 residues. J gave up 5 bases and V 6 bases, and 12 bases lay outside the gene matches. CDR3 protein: CASSSVKGARTEAFF. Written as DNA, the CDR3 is TGTGCCAGCAGCTCAGTAAAGGGGGCGCGAACTGAAGCTTTCTTT.

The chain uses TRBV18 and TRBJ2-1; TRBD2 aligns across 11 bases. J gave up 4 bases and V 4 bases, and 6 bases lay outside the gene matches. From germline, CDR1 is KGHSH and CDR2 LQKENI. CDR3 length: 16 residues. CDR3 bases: TGTGCCAGCTCACAATCGCTAGCGGGGGGTTACAATGAGCAGTTCTTC. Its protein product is CASSQSLAGGYNEQFF.

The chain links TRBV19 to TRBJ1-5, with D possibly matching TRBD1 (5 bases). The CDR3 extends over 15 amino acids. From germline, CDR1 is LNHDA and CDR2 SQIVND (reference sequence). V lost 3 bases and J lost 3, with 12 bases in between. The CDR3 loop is CASSMRQGLNQPQHF. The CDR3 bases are TGTGCCAGTAGTATGAGGCAGGGCCTCAATCAGCCCCAGCATTTT.

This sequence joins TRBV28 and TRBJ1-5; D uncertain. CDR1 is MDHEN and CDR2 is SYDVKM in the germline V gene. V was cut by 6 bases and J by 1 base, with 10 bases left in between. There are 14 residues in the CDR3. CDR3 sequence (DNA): TGTGCCAGCAGACCCTCAGCGAGCAATCAGCCCCAGCATTTT. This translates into CASRPSASNQPQHF.

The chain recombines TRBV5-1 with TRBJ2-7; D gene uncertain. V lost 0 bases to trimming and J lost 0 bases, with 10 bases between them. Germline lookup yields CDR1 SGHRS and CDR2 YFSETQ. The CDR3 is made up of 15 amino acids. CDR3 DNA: TGCGCCAGCAGCTTGGAGCGACGGGTCTCCTACGAGCAGTACTTC. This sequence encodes CASSLERRVSYEQYF.